The 10 T cell receptor beta chains below were found in one sample sequenced in a study of T cells in localized non-small cell lung cancer. Assay used: immunoSEQ multiplex PCR; TCRdb lists only in-frame clones, some missing. This table holds about 78,000 clones, 84% found once. The input for sequencing was peripheral blood, taken before any cancer treatment. The receptors shown here come from a man aged 40 to 70 with stage I lung adenocarcinoma.

This clone was seen only once. The rearrangement links TRBV30 to TRBJ1-2; 9 bases agree with TRBD1. Germline loops: CDR1 GTSNPN, CDR2 SVGIG (reference sequence). V shed 4 bases, J shed 5 bases, and the junction held 17 bases outside the gene matches. The CDR3 consists of 17 residues. The CDR3 DNA reads TGTGCCTGGACCCCCCTAACCCCGGGACAGGGTGTTTATGGCTACACCTTC. Encoded protein: CAWTPLTPGQGVYGYTF.

The rearrangement links TRBV18 to TRBJ1-3; TRBD1 is a possible D gene (6 bases). This CDR3 comprises 16 residues. Germline CDR1 reads KGHSH; CDR2 reads LQKENI. The V end lost 5 bases, the J end lost 0 bases, and 14 bases lay between the germline ends. CDR3 loop: CASSDSTGSSGNTIYF. In DNA form, the CDR3 reads TGTGCCAGCTCAGATTCGACAGGTTCCTCTGGAAACACCATATATTTT.

This clone was recorded once. The gene calls are TRBV19 and TRBJ1-1; D is possibly TRBD1 (5 bases). CDR3 length: 15 amino acids. CDR1 LNHDA and CDR2 SQIVND come from the germline V gene (reference sequence). V gave up 1 base and J gave up 4 bases, with 13 bases separating them. The DNA for the CDR3 is TGTGCCAGTAGTATAGCCGGGGGGATTAGCACTGAAGCTTTCTTT. This encodes CASSIAGGISTEAFF.

The genes are TRBV6-6 and TRBJ2-7; 7 bases are a match to TRBD2. The trim removed 6 bases at V and 3 bases at J, leaving 5 bases unmatched. CDR3 length: 13 residues. CDR1 is MNHNY and CDR2 is SVGAGI in the germline V gene (reference sequence). CDR3 sequence (DNA): TGTGCCAGCAGACCCGGACTAGGCTACGAGCAGTACTTC. This encodes CASRPGLGYEQYF.

The chain combines TRBV27 with TRBJ2-7; D remains unclear. The germline V gene has CDR1 MNHEY and CDR2 SMNVEV (reference sequence). The CDR3 consists of 15 residues. Trimming stripped 2 bases from V and 4 bases from J, with 15 bases between. The CDR3 sequence: CASSLQVHPVYEQYF. The DNA of the CDR3 is TGTGCCAGCAGTTTACAAGTTCACCCTGTGTACGAGCAGTACTTC.

Worth noting for this clone: Other DNA sequences in this sample translate to the same CDR3. J is TRBJ1-1 and V is TRBV7-6; no clear D. Germline lookup yields CDR1 SGHVS and CDR2 FNYEAQ. V lost 0 bases and J 6 bases, leaving 8 bases between the germline ends. The CDR3 spans 13 residues. The CDR3 DNA is TGTGCCAGCAGCTTAGCAGGCATTTCTGAAGCTTTCTTT. Protein product: CASSLAGISEAFF. Based on the CDR3 plus reference TRBV7-6 and TRBJ1-1, the full variable domain is GAGVSQSPRYKVTKRGQDVALRCDPISGHVSLYWYRQALGQGPEFLTYFNYEAQQDKSGLPNDRFSAERPEGSISTLTIQRTEQRDSAMYRCASSLAGISEAFFGQGTRLTVV.

This chain links TRBV5-1 with TRBJ2-1; D tentatively reads TRBD1 or TRBD2 (7 bases each). The CDR3 spans 16 residues. The germline V gene encodes CDR1 SGHRS and CDR2 YFSETQ. The V gene lost 3 bases and the J gene lost 7 bases, with 20 bases spanning the gap. The CDR3 nucleotides are TGCGCCAGCAGCTCAGAGACAGGGAGGGTTGGGAATGAGCAGTTCTTC. This encodes CASSSETGRVGNEQFF.

The chain has TRBV9 and TRBJ1-1, with 7 bases aligning to TRBD1. The ends lost 3 bases at V and 4 bases at J; junction bases unmatched: 9. The CDR3 totals 15 residues. In germline, CDR1 is SGDLS, CDR2 YYNGEE. The CDR3: CASSARSGGSTEAFF. The CDR3 DNA follows: TGTGCCAGCAGCGCGAGATCAGGGGGTAGCACTGAAGCTTTCTTT.

The genes are TRBV6-5 and TRBJ1-1, with no clear D. Deletions cut 7 bases from V and 4 bases from J, with 16 bases between. The CDR3 is 14 residues long. CDR1 MNHEY and CDR2 SVGAGI come from the germline V gene. The CDR3 reads CASTRGPRGTEAFF. The CDR3 DNA follows: TGTGCCAGCACCAGAGGGCCCCGGGGCACTGAAGCTTTCTTT.

The chain employs TRBV6-6 and TRBJ2-7; 9 nucleotides agree with TRBD1. The CDR3 loop spans 14 amino acids. The junction had 3 bases not matched to a gene; V was cut back by 4 bases and J by 2 bases. Germline lookup yields CDR1 MNHNY and CDR2 SVGAGI (reference sequence). The CDR3 protein is CASSSTGGTYEQYF. CDR3 nucleotide sequence: TGTGCCAGCAGTTCGACAGGGGGAACCTACGAGCAGTACTTC.